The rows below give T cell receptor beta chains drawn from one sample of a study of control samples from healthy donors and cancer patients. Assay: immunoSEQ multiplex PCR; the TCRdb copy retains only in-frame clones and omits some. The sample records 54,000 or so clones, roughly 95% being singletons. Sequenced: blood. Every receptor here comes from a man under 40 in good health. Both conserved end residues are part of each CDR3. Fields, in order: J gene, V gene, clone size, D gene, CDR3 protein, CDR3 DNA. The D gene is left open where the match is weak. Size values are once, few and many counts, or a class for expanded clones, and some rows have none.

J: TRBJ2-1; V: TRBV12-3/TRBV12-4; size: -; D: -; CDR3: CASSPPSAEQFF; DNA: TGTGCCAGCAGTCCCCCGAGTGCGGAGCAGTTCTTC
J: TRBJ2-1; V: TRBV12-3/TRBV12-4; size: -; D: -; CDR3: CASSPTLNEQFF; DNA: TGTGCCAGCAGTCCAACCCTCAATGAGCAGTTCTTC
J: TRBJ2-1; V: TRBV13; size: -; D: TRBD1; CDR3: CASSLEIRRGREQFF; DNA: TGTGCCAGCAGCTTAGAGATACGCAGGGGGCGCGAGCAGTTCTTC
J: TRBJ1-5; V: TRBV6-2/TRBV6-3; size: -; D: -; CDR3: CASSTSGLGNQPQHF; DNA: TGTGCCAGCAGTACTTCAGGGCTTGGCAATCAGCCCCAGCATTTT
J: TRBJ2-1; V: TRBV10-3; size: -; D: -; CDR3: CAIIKKRDGPIDNEQFF; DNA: TGTGCCATCATTAAAAAAAGGGACGGCCCTATAGACAATGAGCAGTTCTTC
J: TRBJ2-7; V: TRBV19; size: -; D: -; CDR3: CASSIGWGYEQYF; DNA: TGTGCCAGTAGTATAGGGTGGGGCTACGAGCAGTACTTC
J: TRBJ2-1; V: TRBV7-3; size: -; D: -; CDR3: CASSPSTEYYNEQFF; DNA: TGTGCCAGCAGCCCTTCGACAGAATACTACAATGAGCAGTTCTTC
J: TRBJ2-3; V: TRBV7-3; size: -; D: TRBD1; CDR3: CASSRTGSTDTQYF; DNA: TGTGCCAGCAGTCGGACAGGCAGCACAGATACGCAGTATTTT
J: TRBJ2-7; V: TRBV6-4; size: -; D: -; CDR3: CASRVQFPKRYEQYF; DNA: TGTGCCAGCAGGGTACAGTTCCCTAAGCGCTACGAGCAGTACTTC
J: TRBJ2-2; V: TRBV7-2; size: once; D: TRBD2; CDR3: CASSPGLAGELFF; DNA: TGTGCCAGCAGTCCAGGACTAGCCGGGGAGCTGTTTTTT
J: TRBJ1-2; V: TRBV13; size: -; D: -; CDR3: CASSLRPPWRGYTF; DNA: TGTGCCAGCAGCCTTCGACCCCCCTGGCGGGGCTACACCTTC
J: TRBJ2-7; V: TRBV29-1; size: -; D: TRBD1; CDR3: CSVKHWDSPVGYEQYF; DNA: TGCAGCGTTAAGCACTGGGACAGCCCCGTCGGCTACGAGCAGTACTTC
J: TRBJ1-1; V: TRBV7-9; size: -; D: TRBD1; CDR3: CASSRTGTEAFF; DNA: TGTGCCAGCAGCCGGACAGGCACTGAAGCTTTCTTT
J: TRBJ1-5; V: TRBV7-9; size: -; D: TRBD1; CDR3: CASSLGTGDYSNQPQHF; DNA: TGTGCCAGCAGCTTAGGGACAGGAGATTATAGCAATCAGCCCCAGCATTTT
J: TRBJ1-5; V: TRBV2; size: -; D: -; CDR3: CASSVSGPDQPQHF; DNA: TGTGCCAGCAGTGTTTCAGGGCCCGATCAGCCCCAGCATTTT
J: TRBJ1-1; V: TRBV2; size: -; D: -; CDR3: CASSEDSLNTEAFF; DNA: TGTGCCAGCAGCGAAGACAGTCTGAACACTGAAGCTTTCTTT
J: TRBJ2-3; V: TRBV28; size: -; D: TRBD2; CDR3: CASSRLAGVADTQYF; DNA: TGTGCCAGCAGTCGACTAGCGGGAGTGGCAGATACGCAGTATTTT
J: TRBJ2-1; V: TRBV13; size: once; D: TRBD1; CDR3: CASSKRQGAIGASSYNEQFF; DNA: TGTGCCAGCAGCAAGAGACAGGGGGCCATAGGCGCAAGCTCCTACAATGAGCAGTTCTTC
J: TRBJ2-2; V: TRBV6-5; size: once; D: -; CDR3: CASSYGENTGELFF; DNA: TGTGCCAGCAGTTATGGTGAAAACACCGGGGAGCTGTTTTTT
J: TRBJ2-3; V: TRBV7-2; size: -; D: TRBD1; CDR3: CASSLGNRGPDTQYF; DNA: TGTGCCAGCAGCTTAGGGAACAGGGGCCCAGATACGCAGTATTTT
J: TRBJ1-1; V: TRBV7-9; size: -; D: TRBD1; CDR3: CASSTGQGDDTEAFF; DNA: TGTGCCAGCAGCACAGGACAGGGGGATGACACTGAAGCTTTCTTT
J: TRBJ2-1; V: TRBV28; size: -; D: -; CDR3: CASSFDEQFF; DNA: TGTGCCAGCAGTTTCGATGAGCAGTTCTTC
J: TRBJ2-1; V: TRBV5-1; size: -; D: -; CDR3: CASSLAAGAGAKDEQFF; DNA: TGCGCCAGCAGCTTGGCGGCAGGGGCGGGAGCAAAGGATGAGCAGTTCTTC
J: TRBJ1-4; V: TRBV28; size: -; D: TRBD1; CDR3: CASSSTGGFEKLFF; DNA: TGTGCCAGCAGTTCGACAGGGGGTTTTGAAAAACTGTTTTTT
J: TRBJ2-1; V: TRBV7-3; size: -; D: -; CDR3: CASSLDDHNEQFF; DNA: TGTGCCAGCAGTCTTGACGATCACAATGAGCAGTTCTTC
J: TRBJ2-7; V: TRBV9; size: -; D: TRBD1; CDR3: CASSPSGTGSGYEQYF; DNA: TGTGCCAGCAGCCCCTCCGGGACAGGCAGTGGGTACGAGCAGTACTTC
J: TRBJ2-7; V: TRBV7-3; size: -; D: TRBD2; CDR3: CASSYSGRGDEQYF; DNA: TGTGCCAGCAGCTACAGCGGGAGGGGCGACGAGCAGTACTTC
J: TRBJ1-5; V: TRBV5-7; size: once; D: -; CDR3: CASSPLNGEGPNDQPQHF; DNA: TGTGCCAGCAGCCCGCTGAATGGGGAAGGCCCAAATGATCAGCCCCAGCATTTT
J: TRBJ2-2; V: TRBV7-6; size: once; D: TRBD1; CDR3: CASSLVGQGSNTGELFF; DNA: TGTGCCAGCAGCTTAGTTGGACAGGGGTCAAACACCGGGGAGCTGTTTTTT
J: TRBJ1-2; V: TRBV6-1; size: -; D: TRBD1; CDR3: CASSDKGQGPYYGYTF; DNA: TGTGCCAGCAGTGATAAGGGACAGGGGCCTTACTATGGCTACACCTTC
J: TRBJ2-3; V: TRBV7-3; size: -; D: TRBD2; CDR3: CASSLTGRLAGDTDTQYF; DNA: TGTGCCAGCAGCTTAACGGGGAGGCTAGCGGGAGATACGGATACGCAGTATTTT
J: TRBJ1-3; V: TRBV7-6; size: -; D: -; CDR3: CASSLDLSGPHSGNTIYF; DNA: TGTGCCAGCAGCTTAGATTTGTCGGGACCACACTCTGGAAACACCATATATTTT
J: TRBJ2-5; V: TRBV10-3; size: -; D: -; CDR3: CAIKVSDGKETQYF; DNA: TGTGCCATCAAAGTCTCCGACGGTAAAGAGACCCAGTACTTC
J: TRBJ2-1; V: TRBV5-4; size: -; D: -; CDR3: CASSLGLHNEQFF; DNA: TGTGCCAGCAGCTTGGGGCTTCACAATGAGCAGTTCTTC
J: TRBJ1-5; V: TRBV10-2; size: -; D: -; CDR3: CASSGAPGAHNQPQHF; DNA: TGCGCCAGCAGTGGGGCCCCGGGGGCACACAATCAGCCCCAGCATTTT
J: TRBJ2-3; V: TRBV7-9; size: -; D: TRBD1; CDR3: CASSGTGTGGGADTQYF; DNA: TGTGCCAGCAGCGGTACCGGGACAGGGGGCGGGGCAGATACGCAGTATTTT
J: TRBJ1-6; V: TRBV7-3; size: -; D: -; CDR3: CASSLFALGNGSPLHF; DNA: TGTGCCAGCAGCTTATTCGCCCTAGGAAATGGTTCACCCCTCCACTTT
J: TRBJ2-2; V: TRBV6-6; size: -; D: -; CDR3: CASTSRGLELFF; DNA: TGTGCCAGCACCTCCAGGGGTCTGGAGCTGTTTTTT
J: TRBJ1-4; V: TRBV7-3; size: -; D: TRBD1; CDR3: CASSFPGTGREKLFF; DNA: TGTGCCAGCAGTTTTCCCGGGACAGGGAGGGAAAAACTGTTTTTT
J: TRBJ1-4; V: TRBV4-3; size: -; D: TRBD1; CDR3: CASSQKPGQGDEKLFF; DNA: TGCGCCAGCAGCCAAAAGCCGGGACAGGGCGATGAAAAACTGTTTTTT
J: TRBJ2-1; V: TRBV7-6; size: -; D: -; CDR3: CASSLPGGVGNEQFF; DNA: TGTGCCAGCAGCCTCCCCGGAGGCGTCGGCAATGAGCAGTTCTTC
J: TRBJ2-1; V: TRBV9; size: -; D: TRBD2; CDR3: CASSVSGGLLSSYNEQFF; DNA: TGTGCCAGCAGCGTAAGCGGGGGACTCCTCAGCTCCTACAATGAGCAGTTCTTC
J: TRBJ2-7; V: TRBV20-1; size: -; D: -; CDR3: CSAIDTGEESYEQYF; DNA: TGCAGTGCTATTGATACGGGAGAAGAGTCCTACGAGCAGTACTTC
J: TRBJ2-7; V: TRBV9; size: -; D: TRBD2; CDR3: CASSVVPAGVVEQYF; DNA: TGTGCCAGCAGCGTAGTCCCAGCGGGAGTTGTCGAGCAGTACTTC
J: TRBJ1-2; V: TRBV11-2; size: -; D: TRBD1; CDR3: CASRMTGGDGYTF; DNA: TGTGCCAGCAGAATGACAGGGGGTGATGGCTACACCTTC
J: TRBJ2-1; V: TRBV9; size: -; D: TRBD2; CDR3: CASSVEASGYNEQFF; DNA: TGTGCCAGCAGCGTAGAGGCTAGCGGGTACAATGAGCAGTTCTTC
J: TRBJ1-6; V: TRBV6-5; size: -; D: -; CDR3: CASGLGAREMALHF; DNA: TGTGCCAGCGGTCTGGGGGCCCGAGAGATGGCCCTCCACTTT
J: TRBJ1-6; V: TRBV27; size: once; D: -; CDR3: CASSFSSYNSPLHF; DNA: TGTGCCAGCAGTTTTAGCTCCTATAATTCACCCCTCCACTTT
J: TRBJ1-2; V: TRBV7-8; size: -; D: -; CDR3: CASSPEWQVYGYTF; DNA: TGTGCCAGCAGCCCAGAGTGGCAGGTCTATGGCTACACCTTC